Given below is one T cell receptor (beta chain) in context. The data are from a study of OX40 agonist ivuxolimab in advanced cancers. TCRdb's table, derived via immunoSEQ multiplex PCR, lists solely in-frame clones and lacks some. Of about 50,000 clones in the sample, roughly three quarters were seen once. The germline V gene has CDR1 SGHRS and CDR2 YFSETQ. The CDR3 loop spans 17 amino acids. V shed 1 base and J shed 0 bases, with 16 bases lying between them. This sample comprised CD4+ or CD8+ T cells sorted from blood, obtained in a trial of the OX40 agonist ivuxolimab. The source of this sequence is an adult with an advanced solid tumor such as melanoma, head and neck, liver or kidney cancer. This sequence joins TRBV5-1 and TRBJ1-1; D remains unclear. The CDR3 protein is CASSLPSREIMNTEAFF. In DNA, the CDR3 is TGCGCCAGCAGCTTGCCTTCGAGGGAGATCATGAACACTGAAGCTTTCTTT.